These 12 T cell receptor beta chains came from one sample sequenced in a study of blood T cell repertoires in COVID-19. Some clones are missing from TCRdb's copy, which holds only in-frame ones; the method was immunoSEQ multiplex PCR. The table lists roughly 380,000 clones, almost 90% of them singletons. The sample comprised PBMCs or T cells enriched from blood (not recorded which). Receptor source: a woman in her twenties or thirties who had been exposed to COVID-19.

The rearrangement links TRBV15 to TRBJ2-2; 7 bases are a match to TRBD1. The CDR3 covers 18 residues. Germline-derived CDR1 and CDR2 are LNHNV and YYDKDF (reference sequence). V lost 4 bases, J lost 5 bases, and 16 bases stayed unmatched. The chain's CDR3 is CATSIPPLGQGVTGELFF. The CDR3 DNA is TGTGCCACCAGCATCCCGCCGCTGGGGCAGGGGGTAACCGGGGAGCTGTTTTTT.

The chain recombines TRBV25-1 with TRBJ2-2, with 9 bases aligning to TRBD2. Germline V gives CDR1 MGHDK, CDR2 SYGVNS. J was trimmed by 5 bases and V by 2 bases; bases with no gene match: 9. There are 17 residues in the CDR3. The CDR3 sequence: CASSEMGAGGRTGELFF. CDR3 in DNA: TGTGCCAGCAGTGAAATGGGAGCGGGAGGCCGAACCGGGGAGCTGTTTTTT. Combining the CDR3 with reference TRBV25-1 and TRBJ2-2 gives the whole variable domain EADIYQTPRYLVIGTGKKITLECSQTMGHDKMYWYQQDPGMELHLIHYSYGVNSTEKGDLSSESTVSRIRTEHFPLTLESARPSHTSQYLCASSEMGAGGRTGELFFGEGSRLTVL.

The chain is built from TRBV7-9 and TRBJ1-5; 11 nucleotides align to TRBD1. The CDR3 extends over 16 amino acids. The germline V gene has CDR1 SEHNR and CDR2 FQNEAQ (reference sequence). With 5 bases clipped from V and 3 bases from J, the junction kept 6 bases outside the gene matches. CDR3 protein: CASSTWTGGNNQPQHF. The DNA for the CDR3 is TGTGCCAGCAGCACCTGGACAGGGGGCAACAATCAGCCCCAGCATTTT.

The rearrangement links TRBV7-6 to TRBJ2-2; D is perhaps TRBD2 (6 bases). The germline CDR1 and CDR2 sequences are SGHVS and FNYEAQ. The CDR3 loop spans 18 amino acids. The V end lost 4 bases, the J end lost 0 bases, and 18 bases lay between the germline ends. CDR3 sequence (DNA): TGTGCCAGCAGCTCCCCCTCAGGCGGGAAAGCGAACACCGGGGAGCTGTTTTTT. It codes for CASSSPSGGKANTGELFF.

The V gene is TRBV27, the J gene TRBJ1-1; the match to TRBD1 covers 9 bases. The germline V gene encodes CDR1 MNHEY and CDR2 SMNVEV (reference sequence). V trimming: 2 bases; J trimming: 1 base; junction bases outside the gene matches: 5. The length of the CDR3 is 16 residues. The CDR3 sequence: CASSLNTGGANTEAFF. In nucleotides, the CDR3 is TGTGCCAGCAGTTTAAACACAGGGGGCGCGAACACTGAAGCTTTCTTT.

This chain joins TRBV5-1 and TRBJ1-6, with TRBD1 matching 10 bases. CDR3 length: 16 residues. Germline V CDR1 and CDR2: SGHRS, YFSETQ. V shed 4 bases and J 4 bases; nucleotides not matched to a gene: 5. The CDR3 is CASSKGQGNYNSPLHF. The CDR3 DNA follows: TGCGCCAGCAGCAAGGGACAGGGGAATTATAATTCACCCCTCCACTTT. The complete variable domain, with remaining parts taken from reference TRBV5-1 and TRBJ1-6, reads KAGVTQTPRYLIKTRGQQVTLSCSPISGHRSVSWYQQTPGQGLQFLFEYFSETQRNKGNFPGRFSGRQFSNSRSEMNVSTLELGDSALYLCASSKGQGNYNSPLHFGNGTRLTVT.

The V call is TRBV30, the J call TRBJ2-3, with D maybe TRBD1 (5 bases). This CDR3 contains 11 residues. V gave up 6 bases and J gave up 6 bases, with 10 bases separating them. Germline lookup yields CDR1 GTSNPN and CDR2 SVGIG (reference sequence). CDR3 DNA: TGTGCCTGTGGGGCTTGGGATACGCAGTATTTT. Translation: CACGAWDTQYF.

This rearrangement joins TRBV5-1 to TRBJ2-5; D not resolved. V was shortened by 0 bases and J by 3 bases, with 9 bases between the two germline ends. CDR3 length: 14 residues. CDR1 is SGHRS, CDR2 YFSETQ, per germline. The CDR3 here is CASSLARVEETQYF. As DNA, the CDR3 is TGCGCCAGCAGCTTGGCTCGGGTGGAAGAGACCCAGTACTTC. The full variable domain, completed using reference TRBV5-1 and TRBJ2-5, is KAGVTQTPRYLIKTRGQQVTLSCSPISGHRSVSWYQQTPGQGLQFLFEYFSETQRNKGNFPGRFSGRQFSNSRSEMNVSTLELGDSALYLCASSLARVEETQYFGPGTRLLVL.

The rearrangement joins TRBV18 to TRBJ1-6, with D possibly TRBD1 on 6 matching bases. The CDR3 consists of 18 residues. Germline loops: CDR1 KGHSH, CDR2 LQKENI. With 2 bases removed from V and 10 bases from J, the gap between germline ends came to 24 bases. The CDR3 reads CASSPVWSAGAEGSPLHF. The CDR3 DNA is TGTGCCAGCTCACCAGTCTGGTCGGCAGGGGCGGAAGGATCACCCCTCCACTTT.

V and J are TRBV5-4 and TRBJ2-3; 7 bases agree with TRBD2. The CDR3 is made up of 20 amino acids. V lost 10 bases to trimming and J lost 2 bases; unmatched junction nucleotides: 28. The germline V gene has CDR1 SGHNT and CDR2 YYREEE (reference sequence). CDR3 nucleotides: TGTGCCTCTCGAATGGGAGGGCCGAAGTATGCGGGGAGCACCACAGATACGCAGTATTTT. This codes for CASRMGGPKYAGSTTDTQYF.

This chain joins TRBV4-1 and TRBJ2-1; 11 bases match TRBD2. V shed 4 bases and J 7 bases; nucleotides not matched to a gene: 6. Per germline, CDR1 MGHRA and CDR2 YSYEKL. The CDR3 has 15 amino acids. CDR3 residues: CASSPTTSGTNEQFF. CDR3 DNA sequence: TGCGCCAGCAGCCCGACGACTAGCGGGACGAATGAGCAGTTCTTC.

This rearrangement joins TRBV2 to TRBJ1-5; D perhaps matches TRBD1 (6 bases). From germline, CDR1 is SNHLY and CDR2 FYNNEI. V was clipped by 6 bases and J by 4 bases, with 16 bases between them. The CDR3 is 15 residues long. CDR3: CASRSPQGYNQPQHF. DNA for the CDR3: TGTGCCAGCAGATCCCCACAGGGATATAATCAGCCCCAGCATTTT. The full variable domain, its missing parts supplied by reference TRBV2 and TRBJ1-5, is EPEVTQTPSHQVTQMGQEVILRCVPISNHLYFYWYRQILGQKVEFLVSFYNNEISEKSEIFDDQFSVERPDGSNFTLKIRSTKLEDSAMYFCASRSPQGYNQPQHFGDGTRLSIL.